This entry concerns a single TCR beta chain. The CDR3 is made up of 16 amino acids. V gave up 5 bases and J gave up 2 bases; unmatched junction bases: 8. The germline V gene has CDR1 LGHDT and CDR2 YNNKEL (reference sequence). TCRdb keeps only in-frame clones here, not all; method: immunoSEQ multiplex PCR. This table has around 120,000 clones, 83% appearing once. This record belongs to a study of blood T cell repertoires in COVID-19. Sequencing was carried out using peripheral blood. V usage is TRBV3-1 (or the pseudogene TRBV3-2) and J usage is TRBJ2-1; 8 bases agree with TRBD2. This TCR was recovered from a man older than 75 with active or convalescent COVID-19. This chain's CDR3 is CASSIQRGPTYNEQFF. As DNA, the CDR3 is TGTGCCAGCAGCATACAGCGGGGGCCTACCTACAATGAGCAGTTCTTC.